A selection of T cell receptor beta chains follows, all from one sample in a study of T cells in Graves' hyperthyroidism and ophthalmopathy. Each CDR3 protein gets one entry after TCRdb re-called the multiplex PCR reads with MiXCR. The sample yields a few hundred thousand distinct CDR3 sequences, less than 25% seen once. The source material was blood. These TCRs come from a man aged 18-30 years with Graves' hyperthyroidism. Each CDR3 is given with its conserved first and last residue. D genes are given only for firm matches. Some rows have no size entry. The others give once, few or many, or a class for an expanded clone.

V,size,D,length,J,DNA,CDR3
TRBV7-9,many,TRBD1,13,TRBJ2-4,TGTGCCAGCAGCTTTGGGACAGGGGACATTCAGTACTTC,CASSFGTGDIQYF
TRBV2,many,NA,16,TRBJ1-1,TGTGCCAGCAGTGAACATGCGGGGTACTCGAACACTGAAGCTTTCTTT,CASSEHAGYSNTEAFF
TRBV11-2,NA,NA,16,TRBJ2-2,TGTGCCAGCAGCTTGGACGTACAGGGAGTCCCCGGGGAGCTGTTTTTT,CASSLDVQGVPGELFF
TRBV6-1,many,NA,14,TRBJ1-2,TGTGCCAGCAATCCGGGACGGGCCTCCTATGGCTACACCTTC,CASNPGRASYGYTF
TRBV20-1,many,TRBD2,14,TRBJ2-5,TGCAGTGCTAGAGATCGGGGGGGTAGCGAGACCCAGTACTTC,CSARDRGGSETQYF
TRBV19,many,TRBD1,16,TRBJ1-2,TGTGCCACCGCCAATTTACGGGGACAGGGGGCGCAAGGCTACACCTTC,CATANLRGQGAQGYTF
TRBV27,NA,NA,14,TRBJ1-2,TGTGCCAGCAGTCCCGCTTCGGGAATCTATGGCTACACCTTC,CASSPASGIYGYTF
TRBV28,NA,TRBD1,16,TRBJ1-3,TGTGCCAGCTTGGACAGGGCGCTATCCGACGGAAACACCATATATTTT,CASLDRALSDGNTIYF
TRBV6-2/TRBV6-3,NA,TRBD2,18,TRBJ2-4,TGTGCCAGCAGTTACCCCCCCGTGGCGGGGGTTGCTAAAAACATTCAGTACTTC,CASSYPPVAGVAKNIQYF
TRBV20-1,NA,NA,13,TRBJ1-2,TGCAGTGCTAGAAATCAGGGGTTGGATGGCTACACCTTC,CSARNQGLDGYTF
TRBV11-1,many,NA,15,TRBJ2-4,TGTGCCAGCAGCCCGACGTCCACAGCCAAAAACATTCAGTACTTC,CASSPTSTAKNIQYF
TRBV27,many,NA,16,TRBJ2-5,TGTGCCAGCAGTTTTCAGTCTAGCAGAAACCAAGAGACCCAGTACTTC,CASSFQSSRNQETQYF
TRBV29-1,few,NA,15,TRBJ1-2,TGCAGCGTTGAAGATCTAACCGCGTTCCCTTATGGCTACACCTTC,CSVEDLTAFPYGYTF
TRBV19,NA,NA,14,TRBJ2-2,TGTGCCAGTATCAGACTCGGGAGCAGCGGGGAGCTGTTTTTT,CASIRLGSSGELFF
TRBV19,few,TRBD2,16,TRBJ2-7,TGTGCCAGTAGTATAGATCTACTAGCGGGGCTCAACGAGCAGTACTTC,CASSIDLLAGLNEQYF
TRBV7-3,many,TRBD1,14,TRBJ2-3,TGTGCCAGCAGTTCCGCAGGGGGCGCAGATACGCAGTATTTT,CASSSAGGADTQYF
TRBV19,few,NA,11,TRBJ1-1,TGTGCCAGTACCCTGGGTATTGAAGCTTTCTTT,CASTLGIEAFF
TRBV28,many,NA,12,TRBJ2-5,TGTGCCAGCAGTTTGATCGGGGCGACCCAGTACTTC,CASSLIGATQYF
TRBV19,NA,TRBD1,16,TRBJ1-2,TGTGCCAGTAGTATAGATCGGCAGGGGACAGACTATGGCTACACCTTC,CASSIDRQGTDYGYTF
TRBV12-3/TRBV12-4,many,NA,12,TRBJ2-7,TGTGCCAGCAGTATGACCCCCTACGAGCAGTACTTC,CASSMTPYEQYF
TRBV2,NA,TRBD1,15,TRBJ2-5,TGTGCCAGCAGTGCCGACAGGGGGATAATAGAGACCCAGTACTTC,CASSADRGIIETQYF
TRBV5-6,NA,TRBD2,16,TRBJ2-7,TGTGCCAGCAGCCGGCCGGGGGTAGCGGGGGAAGGGGAGCAGTACTTC,CASSRPGVAGEGEQYF
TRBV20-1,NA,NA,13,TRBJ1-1,TGCAGTGCTGACGAGGGTTGGAACACTGAAGCTTTCTTT,CSADEGWNTEAFF
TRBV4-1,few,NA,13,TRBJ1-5,TGCGCCAGCTCACTAGGGGACAATCAGCCCCAGCATTTT,CASSLGDNQPQHF
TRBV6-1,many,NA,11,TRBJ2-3,TGTGCCAGCGGCAGCACAGATACGCAGTATTTT,CASGSTDTQYF
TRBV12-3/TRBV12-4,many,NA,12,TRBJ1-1,TGTGCCAGCAGCCCCTCCGGGGTGAAGCTTTTCTTT,CASSPSGVKLFF
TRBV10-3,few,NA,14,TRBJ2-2,TGTGCCATCAGTGAGGAAGATCCCACCGGGGAGCTGTTTTTT,CAISEEDPTGELFF
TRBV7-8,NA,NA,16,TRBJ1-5,TGTGCCAGCAGCTTAGCGACTGGGATTAGCAATCAGCCCCAGCATTTT,CASSLATGISNQPQHF
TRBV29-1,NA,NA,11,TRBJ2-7,TGCAGCGTTGATAAGAGATACGAGCAGTACTTC,CSVDKRYEQYF
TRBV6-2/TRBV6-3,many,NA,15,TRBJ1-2,TGTGCCAGCAGTCCCCCGGGACAACTTTCCTATGGCTACACCTTC,CASSPPGQLSYGYTF
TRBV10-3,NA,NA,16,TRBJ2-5,TGTGCCATCACTACAGACCCTTCACAGCTCCAAGAGACCCAGTACTTC,CAITTDPSQLQETQYF
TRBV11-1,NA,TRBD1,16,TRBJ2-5,TGTGCCAGCAGCTTAGGGACAGGGGCCCATCTGGAGACCCAGTACTTC,CASSLGTGAHLETQYF
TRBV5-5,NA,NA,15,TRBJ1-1,TGTGCCAGCAGCTGGGACGACAGGAGCAGCCTTGAAGCTTTCTTT,CASSWDDRSSLEAFF
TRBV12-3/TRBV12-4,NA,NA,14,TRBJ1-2,TGTGCCAGCAGCCCGGGGAGGGGAGAGGGTGGCTACACCTTC,CASSPGRGEGGYTF
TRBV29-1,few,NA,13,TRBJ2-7,TGCAGCGTTGAAGAGTTACCTGGTTACGAGCAGTACTTC,CSVEELPGYEQYF
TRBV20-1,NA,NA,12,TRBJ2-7,TGCAGTGCTAGAGATCAGGGGGGAGAGCAGTACTTC,CSARDQGGEQYF
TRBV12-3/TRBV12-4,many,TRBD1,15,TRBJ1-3,TGTGCCAGCAGTTTACGGACAGGAACTGGAAACACCATATATTTT,CASSLRTGTGNTIYF
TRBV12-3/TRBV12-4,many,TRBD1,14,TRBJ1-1,TGTGCCAGCAGATCAGGGGGCTCGGGCACTGAAGCTTTCTTT,CASRSGGSGTEAFF
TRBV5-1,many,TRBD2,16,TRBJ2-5,TGCGCCAGCAGCTTGGCTTCGACTAGCATCCAAGAGACCCAGTACTTC,CASSLASTSIQETQYF
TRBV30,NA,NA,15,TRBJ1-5,TGTGCCTGGAACCTTGGGGGGGAAACCACTCAGCCCCAGCATTTT,CAWNLGGETTQPQHF
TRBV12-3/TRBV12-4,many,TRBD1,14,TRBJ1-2,TGTGCCAGCAGTTCGTCAGGGGGAATAGGAGGCTACACCTTC,CASSSSGGIGGYTF
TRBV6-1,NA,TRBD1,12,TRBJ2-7,TGTGCCAGCAACCGACAGGGTTTTGAGCAGTACTTC,CASNRQGFEQYF